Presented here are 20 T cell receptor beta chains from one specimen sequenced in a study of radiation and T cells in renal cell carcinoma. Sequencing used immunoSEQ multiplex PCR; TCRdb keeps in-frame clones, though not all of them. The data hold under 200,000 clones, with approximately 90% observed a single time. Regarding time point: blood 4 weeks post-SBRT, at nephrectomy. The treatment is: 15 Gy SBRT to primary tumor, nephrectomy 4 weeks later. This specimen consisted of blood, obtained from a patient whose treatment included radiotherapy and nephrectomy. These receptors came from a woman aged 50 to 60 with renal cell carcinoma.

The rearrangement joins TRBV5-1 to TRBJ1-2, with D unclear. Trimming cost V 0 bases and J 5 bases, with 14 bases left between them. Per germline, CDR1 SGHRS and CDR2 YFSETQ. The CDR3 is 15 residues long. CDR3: CASSLDGPAVYGYTF. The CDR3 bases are TGCGCCAGCAGCTTGGATGGGCCGGCGGTGTATGGCTACACCTTC.

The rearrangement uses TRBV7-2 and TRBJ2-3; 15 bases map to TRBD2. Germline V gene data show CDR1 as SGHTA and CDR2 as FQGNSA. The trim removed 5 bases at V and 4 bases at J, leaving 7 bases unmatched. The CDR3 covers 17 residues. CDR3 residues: CASSLAGLAGGSDTQYF. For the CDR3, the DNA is TGTGCCAGCAGCCTGGCGGGACTAGCGGGGGGATCAGATACGCAGTATTTT.

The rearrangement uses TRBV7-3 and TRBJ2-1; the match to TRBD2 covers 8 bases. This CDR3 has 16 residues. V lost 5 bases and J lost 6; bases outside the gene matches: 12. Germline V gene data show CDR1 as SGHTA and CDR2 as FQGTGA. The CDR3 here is CASSPSPTSGPNEQFF. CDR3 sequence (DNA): TGTGCCAGCAGCCCCTCTCCCACTAGCGGACCCAATGAGCAGTTCTTC.

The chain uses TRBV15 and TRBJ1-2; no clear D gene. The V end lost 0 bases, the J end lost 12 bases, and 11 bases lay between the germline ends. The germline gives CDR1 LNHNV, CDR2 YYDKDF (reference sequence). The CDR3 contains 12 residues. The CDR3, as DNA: TGTGCCACCAGCAGAGATACTGCCGGCCACACCTTC. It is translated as CATSRDTAGHTF.

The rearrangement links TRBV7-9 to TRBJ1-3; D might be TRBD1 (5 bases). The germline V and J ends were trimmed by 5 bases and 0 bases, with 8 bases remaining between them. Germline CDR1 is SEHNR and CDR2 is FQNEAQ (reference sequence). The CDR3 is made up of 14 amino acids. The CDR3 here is CASSPTDSGNTIYF. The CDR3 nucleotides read TGTGCCAGCAGCCCGACAGACTCTGGAAACACCATATATTTT.

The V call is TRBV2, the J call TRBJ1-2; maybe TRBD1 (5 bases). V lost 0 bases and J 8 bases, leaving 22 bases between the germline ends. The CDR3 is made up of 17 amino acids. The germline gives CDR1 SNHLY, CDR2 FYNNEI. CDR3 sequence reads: CASSEAPVFAGPGGYTF. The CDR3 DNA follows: TGTGCCAGCAGTGAAGCGCCCGTGTTCGCAGGGCCGGGCGGCTACACCTTC.

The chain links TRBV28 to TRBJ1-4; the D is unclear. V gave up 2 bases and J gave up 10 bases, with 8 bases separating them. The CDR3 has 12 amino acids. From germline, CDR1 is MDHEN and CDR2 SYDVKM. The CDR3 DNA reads TGTGCCAGCAGTTTAGTGGGGAGAAAACTGTTTTTT. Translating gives CASSLVGRKLFF. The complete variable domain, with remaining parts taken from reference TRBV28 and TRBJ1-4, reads DVKVTQSSRYLVKRTGEKVFLECVQDMDHENMFWYRQDPGLGLRLIYFSYDVKMKEKGDIPEGYSVSREKKERFSLILESASTNQTSMYLCASSLVGRKLFFGSGTQLSVL.

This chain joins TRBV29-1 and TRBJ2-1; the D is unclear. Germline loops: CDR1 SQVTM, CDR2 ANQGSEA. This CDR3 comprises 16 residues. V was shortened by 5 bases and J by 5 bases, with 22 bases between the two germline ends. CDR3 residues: CSVRSSLPRSHNEQFF. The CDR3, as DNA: TGCAGCGTTAGATCTTCCCTCCCAAGATCCCACAATGAGCAGTTCTTC.

CDR3 nucleotides: TGCGCCAGCAGCCAAGGGCGGAGCTCCTACAATGAGCAGTTCTTC. Translating it yields CASSQGRSSYNEQFF. The rearrangement uses TRBV4-3 and TRBJ2-1; D remains unclear. This CDR3 is built from 15 residues. Germline CDR1 is LGHNA and CDR2 is YSLEER. V was shortened by 1 base and J by 0 bases, with 7 bases between the two germline ends.

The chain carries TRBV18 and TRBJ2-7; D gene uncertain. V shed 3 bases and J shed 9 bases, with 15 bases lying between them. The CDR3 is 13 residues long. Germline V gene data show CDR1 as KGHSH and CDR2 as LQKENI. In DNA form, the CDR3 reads TGTGCCAGCTCACCCCAGGACCTGCGGTGGCAGTACTTC. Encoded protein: CASSPQDLRWQYF.

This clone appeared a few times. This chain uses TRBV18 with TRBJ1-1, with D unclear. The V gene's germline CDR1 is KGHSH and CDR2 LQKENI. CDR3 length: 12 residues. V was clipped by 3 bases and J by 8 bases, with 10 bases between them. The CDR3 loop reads CASSPGVEEAFF. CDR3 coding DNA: TGTGCCAGCTCACCGGGTGTCGAGGAAGCTTTCTTT.

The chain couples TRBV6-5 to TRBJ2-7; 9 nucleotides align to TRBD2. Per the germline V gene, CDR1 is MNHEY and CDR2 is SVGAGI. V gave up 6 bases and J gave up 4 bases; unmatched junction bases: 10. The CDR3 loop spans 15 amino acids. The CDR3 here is CASRPSAGGRYEQYF. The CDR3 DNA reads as TGTGCCAGCAGACCCTCCGCGGGGGGGCGGTACGAGCAGTACTTC.

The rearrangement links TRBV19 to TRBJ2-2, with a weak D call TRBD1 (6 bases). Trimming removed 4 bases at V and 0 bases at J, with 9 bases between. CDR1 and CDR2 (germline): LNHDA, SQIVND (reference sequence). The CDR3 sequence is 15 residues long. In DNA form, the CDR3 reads TGTGCCAGTAGTAGGGACACCTCGAACACCGGGGAGCTGTTTTTT. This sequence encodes CASSRDTSNTGELFF. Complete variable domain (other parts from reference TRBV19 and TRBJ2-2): DGGITQSPKYLFRKEGQNVTLSCEQNLNHDAMYWYRQDPGQGLRLIYYSQIVNDFQKGDIAEGYSVSREKKESFPLTVTSAQKNPTAFYLCASSRDTSNTGELFFGEGSRLTVL.

The CDR3 coding sequence is TGTGCCAGCAGCCCTAATGGTGGGGCCCCCAACGAGCAGTACTTC. Its translation is CASSPNGGAPNEQYF. The gene calls are TRBV5-4 and TRBJ2-7, with D maybe TRBD1 (5 bases). CDR3 length equals 15 residues. V was shortened by 4 bases and J by 5 bases, with 19 bases between the two germline ends. Germline V CDR1 and CDR2: SGHNT, YYREEE (reference sequence).

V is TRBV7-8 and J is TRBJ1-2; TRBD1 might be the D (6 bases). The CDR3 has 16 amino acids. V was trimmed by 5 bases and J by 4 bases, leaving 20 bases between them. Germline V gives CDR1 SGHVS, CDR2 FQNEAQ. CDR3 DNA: TGTGCCAGCAGCCCCGGACAGCCTCACGACTTCTATGGCTACACCTTC. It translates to CASSPGQPHDFYGYTF.

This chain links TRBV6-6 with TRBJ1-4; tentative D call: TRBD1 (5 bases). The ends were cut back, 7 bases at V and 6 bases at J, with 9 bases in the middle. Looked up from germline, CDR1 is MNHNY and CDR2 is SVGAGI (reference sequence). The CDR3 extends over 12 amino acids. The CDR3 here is CASNLGDEKLFF. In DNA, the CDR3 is TGTGCCAGCAACCTGGGGGATGAAAAACTGTTTTTT.

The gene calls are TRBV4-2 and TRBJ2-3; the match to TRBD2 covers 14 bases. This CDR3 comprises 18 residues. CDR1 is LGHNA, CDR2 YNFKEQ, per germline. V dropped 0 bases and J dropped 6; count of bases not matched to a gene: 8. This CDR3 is CASSQDPGLAGAGDTQYF. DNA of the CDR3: TGTGCCAGCAGCCAAGATCCGGGACTAGCGGGGGCAGGGGATACGCAGTATTTT.

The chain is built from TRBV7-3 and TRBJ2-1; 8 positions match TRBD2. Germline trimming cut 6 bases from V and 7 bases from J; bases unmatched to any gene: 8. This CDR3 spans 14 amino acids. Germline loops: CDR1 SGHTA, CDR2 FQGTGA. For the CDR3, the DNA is TGTGCCAGCAGTTCGGGACTAGATATGAATGAGCAGTTCTTC. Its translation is CASSSGLDMNEQFF. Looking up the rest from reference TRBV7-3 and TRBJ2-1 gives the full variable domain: GAGVSQTPSNKVTEKGKYVELRCDPISGHTALYWYRQSLGQGPEFLIYFQGTGAADDSGLPNDRFFAVRPEGSVSTLKIQRTERGDSAVYLCASSSGLDMNEQFFGPGTRLTVL.

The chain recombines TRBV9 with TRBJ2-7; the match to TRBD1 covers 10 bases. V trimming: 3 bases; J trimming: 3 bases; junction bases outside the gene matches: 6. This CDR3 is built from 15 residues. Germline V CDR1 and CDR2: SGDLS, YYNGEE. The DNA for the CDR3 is TGTGCCAGCAGCGCGACCGGGACAGGGGACTACGAGCAGTACTTC. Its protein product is CASSATGTGDYEQYF.

The CDR3 region is CASSLYRGASAKNIQYF. The CDR3 DNA sequence: TGTGCCAGCAGCTTATATCGGGGGGCGTCGGCCAAAAACATTCAGTACTTC. The chain joins TRBV7-9 to TRBJ2-4; possible D gene TRBD2, 7 bases. The germline V gene encodes CDR1 SEHNR and CDR2 FQNEAQ (reference sequence). The CDR3 is 17 amino acids. V was shortened by 2 bases and J by 1 base, with 15 bases between the two germline ends.